The sequence of this TCR beta chain was determined in a study of shared clonotypes between healthy human individuals. The CDR3 loop spans 16 amino acids. V was cut by 2 bases and J by 3 bases, with 14 bases left in between. The V gene's germline CDR1 is ENHRY and CDR2 SYGVKD. Clones were read by immunoSEQ multiplex PCR, and TCRdb kept only the in-frame ones, dropping some. The sample carries 450,000 to 500,000 clones, approximately 78% recorded once. Material: PBMCs. The chain carries TRBV10-3 and TRBJ1-3; no clear D gene. The origin of this receptor is a woman between 40 and 50 years old in good health. Some clones in this sample may be carry-over from other donors' samples. CDR3 bases: TGTGCCATCAGTGAGACCGGATTTTTTAGTGGAAACACCATATATTTT. As protein: CAISETGFFSGNTIYF.